This passage covers 2 T cell receptor beta chains from one sample sequenced in a study of shared clonotypes between healthy human individuals (TCRdb year 2020). Library generation was performed with the immunoSEQ multiplex PCR assay. The table was pulled from immuneACCESS by TCRdb, which kept in-frame rearrangements only. Such tables lose some clones; where checked, under half of the loss comes from unresolved V genes, and the rest has no known cause. The sample has 2 million to 2.5 million clones on record, roughly 91% of them singletons. The ten largest clonotypes hold 1.5% to 2% of the sample. CD8 naive samples were obtained by positive selection for CCR7 among CD45RO-negative cells, yielding a CD45RA+CCR7+ population from which TemRA cells were excluded. The material sequenced was naive CD8+ T cells from PBMCs. According to the study, the label for this sample's cell subset or site signals: CD45RA+CCR7+. Source of these receptors: a man between 18 and 35 years old in good health. Some clones in this sample may be carry-over from other donors' samples.

The gene calls are TRBV5-1 and TRBJ2-3; tentative D call: TRBD1 (6 bases). This CDR3 region has 14 residues. V lost 5 bases and J 2 bases, leaving 12 bases between the germline ends. Germline V gene lookup returns CDR1 SGHRS and CDR2 YFSETQ. The chain's CDR3 is CASSRDKFTDTQYF. CDR3 DNA: TGCGCCAGCAGTCGGGACAAGTTCACAGATACGCAGTATTTT.

The genes are TRBV27 and TRBJ2-1; D not resolved. Germline loops: CDR1 MNHEY, CDR2 SMNVEV (reference sequence). The CDR3 contains 13 residues. Trimming cost V 0 bases and J 12 bases, with 12 bases left between them. DNA for the CDR3: TGTGCCAGCAGTTTATCGTCTCGCGGCGGGCAGTTCTTC. This gives the protein CASSLSSRGGQFF.